This T cell receptor (beta chain) was profiled in a study of blood T cell repertoires in COVID-19. Original methodology: Scientists estimated how many nucleated cells there were by amplifying reference gene primers. Only in-frame clones appear in the TCRdb table, and some are missing; sequencing was by immunoSEQ multiplex PCR. D and trimming were read from the DNA, whereas the V and J calls and clone size are those reported in that table. There are 200,000 to 250,000 clones in the sample; about 84% occur only once, and approximately 8% lies in the top ten. V lost 2 bases and J lost 6, with 10 bases in between. The CDR3 sequence is 13 residues long. Germline CDR1 and CDR2: MNHNS and SASEGT.

This TCR was sampled from a woman of 80 years or more with COVID-19, enrolled during active disease. This chain connects TRBV6-1 to TRBJ1-2; the D is unclear. The specimen was peripheral blood. The CDR3 DNA sequence: TGTGCCAGCAGTGAACACAGTTTGGATGGCTACACCTTC. Amino acid sequence: CASSEHSLDGYTF.